Shown below are 10 T cell receptor beta chains from a single sample sequenced in a study of identical twins (dated by TCRdb to 2016 to 2018). The library was obtained by 5' RACE. TCRdb records Illumina HiSeq 2000 as the sequencer. In TCRdb, the public reads were trimmed at Q25 with fastp and aligned with MiXCR, with productive beta chains retained. Merged by CDR3 protein, the rows form single entries marked with the most common genes and DNA. For this sample there are 250,000 or so distinct CDR3 sequences; 7.5% appear just once. The ten largest clonotypes hold under 7% of the sample. The data were also submitted as part of a second study, on yellow fever vaccine responses in identical twins.

Sequences were obtained from CD8+ T cells sorted from blood. Receptor source: a woman younger than 30 in good health.

There are a few counts of this clonotype. The rearrangement joins TRBV5-1 to TRBJ2-2; D remains ambiguous. Germline V CDR1 and CDR2: SGHRS, YFSETQ. The CDR3 has 12 amino acids. The V end was cut by 3 bases, the J end by 5 bases, with 5 bases between. CDR3 protein: CASSWATGELFF. The DNA for the CDR3 is TGCGCCAGCAGCTGGGCAACCGGGGAGCTGTTTTTT.

This clonotype has a count of ten or more. The chain couples TRBV29-1 to TRBJ1-1; unclear D gene. CDR1 and CDR2 (germline): SQVTM, ANQGSEA. With 3 bases removed from V and 1 base from J, the gap between germline ends came to 6 bases. The CDR3 extends over 12 amino acids. CDR3 in DNA: TGCAGCGTTGACGGAGGGAACACTGAAGCTTTCTTT. Translation gives CSVDGGNTEAFF.

The chain has TRBV6-5 and TRBJ2-1; D unresolved. V was shortened by 3 bases and J by 4 bases, with 7 bases between the two germline ends. Germline CDR1 is MNHEY and CDR2 is SVGAGI. This CDR3 contains 13 residues. The CDR3: CASSYGDYNEQFF. CDR3 coding DNA: TGTGCCAGCAGTTATGGGGATTACAATGAGCAGTTCTTC.

V gene TRBV28 combines with J gene TRBJ1-6, with TRBD1 matching over 7 bases. Germline V gene lookup returns CDR1 MDHEN and CDR2 SYDVKM. The CDR3 spans 15 residues. With V trimmed by 2 bases and J by 8 bases, 6 bases remained unmatched. Here the CDR3 reads CASSLRGQGYSPLHF. CDR3 nucleotides: TGTGCCAGCAGTTTAAGGGGGCAGGGTTATTCACCCCTCCACTTT.

This clonotype was seen repeatedly, ten times or more. The genes are TRBV7-9 and TRBJ2-3; D might be TRBD2 (5 bases). CDR1 is SEHNR, CDR2 FQNEAQ, per germline (reference sequence). Trimming removed 6 bases from V and 3 bases from J, with 7 bases in between. The CDR3 is 12 residues long. The CDR3 loop reads CASSRETDTQYF. DNA of the CDR3: TGTGCCAGCAGTAGGGAGACAGATACGCAGTATTTT.

The table lists this clonotype with many counts. The CDR3 reads CASSPGARNTEAFF. The CDR3 bases are TGCGCCAGCAGCCCTGGGGCGCGGAACACTGAAGCTTTCTTT. J is TRBJ1-1 and V is TRBV4-1, with a weak D call TRBD1 (5 bases). The CDR3 spans 14 residues. Trimming took 4 bases from V and 1 from J, leaving 10 bases between them. Germline-derived CDR1 and CDR2 are MGHRA and YSYEKL.

This chain links TRBV14 with TRBJ2-7; D uncertain. The CDR3 length is 15 residues. Deletions cut 0 bases from V and 4 bases from J, with 13 bases between. Per germline, CDR1 SGHDN and CDR2 FVKESK. The CDR3 DNA reads as TGTGCCAGCAGCCAAGATGGGCAGGAGTCGTACGAGCAGTACTTC. Its protein is CASSQDGQESYEQYF.

This clonotype turned up a few times. The J gene is TRBJ2-4, the V gene TRBV2, with D possibly being TRBD1 or TRBD2 (6 bases each). The CDR3 consists of 14 residues. V shed 6 bases and J shed 7 bases, with 16 bases lying between them. Germline loops: CDR1 SNHLY, CDR2 FYNNEI. The chain's CDR3 is CASSASEGENIQYF. In DNA form, the CDR3 reads TGTGCCAGCAGCGCCTCGGAGGGGGAGAACATTCAGTACTTC.

The chain combines TRBV11-2 with TRBJ1-1, with D possibly TRBD1 on 5 matching bases. The CDR3 runs to 13 residues. Trimming removed 5 bases from V and 5 bases from J, with 12 bases in between. CDR1 and CDR2 (germline): SGHAT, FQNNGV. The CDR3 protein is CASSAIRGTEAFF. CDR3 coding DNA: TGTGCCAGCAGCGCGATACGGGGGACTGAAGCTTTCTTT.

This clonotype was observed many times. The V and J genes are TRBV29-1 and TRBJ1-2; D is uncertain. Trimming cost V 5 bases and J 7 bases, with 20 bases left between them. The V gene's germline CDR1 is SQVTM and CDR2 ANQGSEA. This CDR3 spans 14 amino acids. CDR3 amino acids: CSVPYDTGYGGYTF. CDR3 nucleotide sequence: TGCAGCGTTCCGTATGACACCGGGTACGGTGGCTACACCTTC.